The sequence of this TCR beta chain was determined in a study of blood T cell repertoires in COVID-19. Study-level background: COVID-19 samples collected from the United States, Italy and Spain covered acute and convalescent phases. T cells, B-cell-depleted T cells, or PBMCs provided the cDNA or gDNA that served as material.

Per the original methods: By means of reference gene primer amplification, nucleated cell counts were estimated. TCRdb keeps only in-frame clones here, not all; method: immunoSEQ multiplex PCR. V and J calls and clone size are as listed in that table; D and trimming were resolved from the DNA. Counted here are about 150,000 clones, 65% to 90% occurring once; the ten biggest clones make up 9.8%. CDR1 is MNHNY and CDR2 is SVGAGI in the germline V gene (reference sequence). The CDR3 totals 14 residues. Trimming pared 7 bases from V and 1 base from J, leaving 13 bases between. The rearrangement joins TRBV6-6 to TRBJ1-1; D is possibly TRBD1 (6 bases). The receptor's source is a woman aged 45-65 years with acute or convalescent COVID-19. The sequenced material came from peripheral blood. The CDR3 DNA is TGTGCCAGCATTCGGACAGACTCGAACACTGAAGCTTTCTTT. Its protein is CASIRTDSNTEAFF.